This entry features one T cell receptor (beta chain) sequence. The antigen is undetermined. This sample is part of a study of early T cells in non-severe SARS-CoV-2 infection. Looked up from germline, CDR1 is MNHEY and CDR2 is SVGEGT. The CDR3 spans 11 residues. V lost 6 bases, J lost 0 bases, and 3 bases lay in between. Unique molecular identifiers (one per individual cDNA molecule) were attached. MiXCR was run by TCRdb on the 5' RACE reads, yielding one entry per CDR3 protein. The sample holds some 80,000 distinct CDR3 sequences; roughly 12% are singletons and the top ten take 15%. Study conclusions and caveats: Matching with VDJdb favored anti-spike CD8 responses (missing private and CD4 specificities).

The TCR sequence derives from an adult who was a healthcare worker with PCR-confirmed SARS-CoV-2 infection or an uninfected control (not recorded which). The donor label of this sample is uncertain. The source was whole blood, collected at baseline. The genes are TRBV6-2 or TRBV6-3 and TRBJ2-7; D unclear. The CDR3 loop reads CASRRSYEQYF. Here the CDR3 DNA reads TGTGCCAGCAGGCGCTCCTACGAGCAGTACTTC.